This T cell receptor beta chain comes out of a study of identifying expanded T cells in peripheral blood. Study results and limitations: Across healthy donors, higher total template counts meant significantly greater approximately two-week count variance.

Germline V CDR1 and CDR2: SGHVS, FNYEAQ. The CDR3 loop spans 15 amino acids. Deletions cut 5 bases from V and 2 bases from J, with 12 bases between. Collection occurred without any documented infections or immune events in donors. Data came from immunoSEQ multiplex PCR; TCRdb stores just in-frame clones and leaves some out. The sample lists around 95,000 clones; 88% were seen once. On this clone: Its antigen is currently unknown.

The chain has TRBV7-6 and TRBJ2-2; D perhaps matches TRBD2 (6 bases). The source material was blood. This receptor was taken from a person between 18 and 69 years old in good health. CDR3: CASSRGGINTGELFF. CDR3 DNA: TGTGCCAGCAGCCGCGGAGGGATCAACACCGGGGAGCTGTTTTTT.